A single sample is the source of the 6 T cell receptor beta chains below, sequenced in a study of cytomegalovirus exposure and HLA in healthy donors. A multiplex PCR was run with 60 Vbeta primers and 13 Jbeta primers. Repertoires were generated with immunoSEQ multiplex PCR, while TCRdb's copy carries only in-frame clones and drops some. The sample carries 130,000 or so clones, 8% to 9.5% recorded once. Sample: PBMCs. The receptor source for this set is a man aged 40-49 years in good health and CMV-seronegative.

This clone has a handful of counts. DNA for the CDR3: TGTGCCAGCAGCCTTAACGGTGGGACAGGGGAGGAAAAACTGTTTTTT. Protein product: CASSLNGGTGEEKLFF. The V gene is TRBV4-2, the J gene TRBJ1-4; 10 nucleotides align to TRBD1. V shed 4 bases and J 8 bases; nucleotides not matched to a gene: 10. CDR3 length: 16 amino acids. Germline V gives CDR1 LGHNA, CDR2 YNFKEQ.

V usage is TRBV10-3 and J usage is TRBJ2-1, with 9 bases lining up with TRBD2. This CDR3 spans 16 amino acids. V lost 3 bases to trimming and J lost 4 bases; unmatched junction nucleotides: 7. Germline V CDR1 and CDR2: ENHRY, SYGVKD. This CDR3 is CAISDFGGGAYNEQFF. DNA for the CDR3: TGTGCCATCAGTGACTTTGGCGGGGGGGCATACAATGAGCAGTTCTTC.

This clone occurred a few times. The gene calls are TRBV19 and TRBJ2-7, with D possibly being TRBD1 (6 bases). Trimming took 5 bases from V and 5 from J, leaving 13 bases between them. This CDR3 has 13 amino acids. The V gene's germline CDR1 is LNHDA and CDR2 SQIVND (reference sequence). DNA of the CDR3: TGTGCCAGTAGTGATACAGGGACCAACGAGCAGTACTTC. Residues: CASSDTGTNEQYF.

V usage is TRBV11-1 and J usage is TRBJ2-3; maybe TRBD1 (6 bases). CDR3 length: 14 residues. Trimming left V 2 bases short and J 1 base short, with 7 bases between. In germline, CDR1 is SGHAT, CDR2 FQDESV (reference sequence). CDR3 amino acids: CASSLRTGTDTQYF. The CDR3 coding sequence is TGTGCCAGCAGCTTACGGACAGGCACAGATACGCAGTATTTT.

J is TRBJ2-7 and V is TRBV19; tentative D call: TRBD1 (6 bases). CDR3 length: 13 amino acids. V lost 2 bases and J lost 6, with 11 bases in between. The V gene's germline CDR1 is LNHDA and CDR2 SQIVND (reference sequence). In DNA form, the CDR3 reads TGTGCCAGTAGTATAACAGGGTCGTCCGAGCAGTACTTC. This translates into CASSITGSSEQYF.

This clone was counted only a few times. The chain carries TRBV18 and TRBJ1-6, with 7 bases fitting TRBD1. Germline CDR1 reads KGHSH; CDR2 reads LQKENI. V was pared by 3 bases and J by 7 bases, with 15 bases of the junction left unmatched. This CDR3 has 18 residues. DNA of the CDR3: TGTGCCAGCTCACCCACCGGGACAGCGAATATGGCAAATTCACCCCTCCACTTT. It specifies CASSPTGTANMANSPLHF.